This TCR beta chain came from a study of glioma-infiltrating T cells. Germline V gives CDR1 SGHTA, CDR2 FQGNSA. The CDR3 is 15 amino acids. V lost 2 bases and J lost 3; bases outside the gene matches: 7. Study-wide points: Gliomas, especially low-grade, showed above-expected tissue-blood divergence; non-neoplastic patients showed below.

Amplification of TCR alpha and beta CDR3 regions from RNA used iRepertoire nested multiplex PCR. TCRdb analysed the multiplex PCR reads with MiXCR anew, one entry per CDR3 protein. The table has about 140,000 distinct CDR3 sequences, roughly 43% seen once. As to this clonotype: Its antigen is currently unknown.

What was sequenced was glioma tissue, nonneoplastic brain tissue, or PBMCs (not recorded which). The chain combines TRBV7-2 with TRBJ2-7; 7 bases align to TRBD2. The sequence came from a human donor with low-grade glioma or glioblastoma, undergoing nonglioma brain surgery, or in good health (not recorded which). The CDR3, as DNA: TGTGCCAGCAGCTTATCTTGGGAGGGTGGCTACGAGCAGTACTTC. Translating gives CASSLSWEGGYEQYF.